This T cell receptor (beta chain) was found in a study of radiation and T cells in renal cell carcinoma. Study-wide results and caveats: In blood, top tumor clones expanded by 2 weeks, shrinking by 4. Pretreatment tumor biopsies were lacking, so baseline clonotypes are unknown.

Time point noted: baseline pretreatment blood. The treatment denotes: 15 Gy SBRT to primary tumor, nephrectomy 4 weeks later. As to this clone: Its antigen is not identified.

The data were produced by immunoSEQ multiplex PCR, yet TCRdb's version contains in-frame clones alone and is incomplete. The table records just over 95,000 clones, roughly 90% of them present only once. This CDR3 contains 18 residues. V lost 0 bases and J lost 4, with 21 bases in between. CDR1 and CDR2 from the germline V gene are SGDLS and YYNGEE. The chain is built from TRBV9 and TRBJ2-3, with no clear D. The source material was blood, sampled from a patient whose treatment included radiotherapy and nephrectomy. The clonotype was recovered from a man aged 50-60 years with renal cell carcinoma. Written as DNA, the CDR3 is TGTGCCAGCAGCGTAGTCGGAGATCCCTGGGCCGCCTCAGATACGCAGTATTTT. Translation gives CASSVVGDPWAASDTQYF.